A selection of T cell receptor beta chains follows, all from one sample in a study of blood T cells in healthy people across ages. TCRdb re-derived calls from the 5' RACE reads in MiXCR, one entry per CDR3 protein. The table has 950,000 to 1,200,000 distinct CDR3 sequences, approximately 38% seen once. The sample taken for sequencing was blood. These receptors were taken from a man aged 18 to 29 in good health. Each CDR3 is given with its conserved first and last residue. The order of the fields is J gene, D gene, V gene, clone size, CDR3 DNA, CDR3 protein. The D gene is left open where the match is weak. Size tells how often a clone was seen (once, few, many) or the class of an expanded clone, and some rows leave it out.

TRBJ2-3 | NA | TRBV3-1 | NA | TGTGCCAGCAGGGGTGGCGACCACACAGATACGCAGTATTTT | CASRGGDHTDTQYF
TRBJ1-4 | TRBD1 | TRBV7-9 | NA | TGTGCCAGCAGCTTAGCGTTGGGGACAGCTAATGAAAAACTGTTTTTT | CASSLALGTANEKLFF
TRBJ2-1 | TRBD2 | TRBV7-3 | many | TGTGCCAGCAGCTTAGGACTAGCGGGAGGGGATGAGCAGTTCTTC | CASSLGLAGGDEQFF
TRBJ2-4 | NA | TRBV6-2/TRBV6-3 | few | TGTGCCAGCAGTCCCTATGCCTACAATGAGCAGTACTTC | CASSPYAYNEQYF
TRBJ2-1 | TRBD1 | TRBV3-1 | many | TGTGCCAGCAGCCGACAGGGCAATGAGCAGTTCTTC | CASSRQGNEQFF
TRBJ1-2 | TRBD1 | TRBV12-3/TRBV12-4 | NA | TGTGCCAGCACCCCGGACAGGGGTCTTTCTTATGGCTACACCTTC | CASTPDRGLSYGYTF
TRBJ1-3 | NA | TRBV29-1 | NA | TGCAGCGTTGGGGAAGGAAACACCATATATTTT | CSVGEGNTIYF
TRBJ2-1 | NA | TRBV2 | NA | TGTGCCAGCAGTGAAGGGCTCCTGGGCGGGGTGAACTACAATGAGCAGTTCTTC | CASSEGLLGGVNYNEQFF
TRBJ2-3 | TRBD1 | TRBV7-8 | NA | TGTGCCAGCAGCTTACGGGACAGATCTAGCACAGATACGCAGTATTTT | CASSLRDRSSTDTQYF
TRBJ2-1 | TRBD2 | TRBV6-4 | NA | TGTGCCAGCAGTGACTCGACTAGCGGGGGGGCCGATGAGCAGTTCTTC | CASSDSTSGGADEQFF
TRBJ1-2 | NA | TRBV4-3 | few | TGCGCCAGCAGCCAAGAACCGGACGGGACGGGAGCTAACTATGGCTACACCTTC | CASSQEPDGTGANYGYTF
TRBJ2-3 | TRBD2 | TRBV5-1 | NA | TGCGCCAGCAGCTTGAGAGTGCTAGCGGGGGGCACAGATACGCAGTATTTT | CASSLRVLAGGTDTQYF
TRBJ2-1 | NA | TRBV6-2/TRBV6-3 | few | TGTGCCAGCAGTGGGACGGAGTCTTGGGACAATGAGCAGTTCTTC | CASSGTESWDNEQFF
TRBJ2-3 | TRBD1 | TRBV3-1 | many | TGTGCCAGCAGCCTCCGGACAGGGGGAGGAGATACGCAGTATTTT | CASSLRTGGGDTQYF
TRBJ2-3 | NA | TRBV29-1 | few | TGCAGCGTCGCCGGGACGTTCGACACAGATACGCAGTATTTT | CSVAGTFDTDTQYF
TRBJ2-5 | NA | TRBV27 | NA | TGTGCCGGCAGTCCCATGGGGATACAGCAAGAGACCCAGTACTTC | CAGSPMGIQQETQYF
TRBJ2-3 | NA | TRBV12-3/TRBV12-4 | NA | TGTGCCAGCAGTTTCAAGTCGAGTGCTAGCACAGATACGCAGTATTTT | CASSFKSSASTDTQYF
TRBJ2-5 | TRBD1 | TRBV3-1 | NA | TGTGCCAGCAGCCTATTCCGGGACAGGGGCCAAGAGACCCAGTACTTC | CASSLFRDRGQETQYF
TRBJ1-1 | NA | TRBV12-3/TRBV12-4 | NA | TGTGCCAGCAGTTCGTCGTGGACGGCTAACACTGAAGCTTTCTTT | CASSSSWTANTEAFF
TRBJ1-1 | NA | TRBV20-1 | NA | TGCAGTGTTAGTAAGAGGGCGAACACTGAAGCTTTCTTT | CSVSKRANTEAFF
TRBJ2-4 | NA | TRBV12-3/TRBV12-4 | few | TGTGCCAGCAGGCACGGGGGGCTTGCTGCCAAAAACATTCAGTACTTC | CASRHGGLAAKNIQYF
TRBJ2-1 | NA | TRBV20-1 | NA | TGCAGTGCTGCAAGGAATGAGCAGTTCTTC | CSAARNEQFF
TRBJ1-1 | NA | TRBV7-2 | few | TGTGCCAGCAGCCATACCCGGGACTTTGGCACTGAAGCTTTCTTT | CASSHTRDFGTEAFF
TRBJ1-5 | NA | TRBV7-8 | NA | TGTGCCAGCAGCTTAGGTACAGGTTTGAATCAGCCCCAGCATTTT | CASSLGTGLNQPQHF
TRBJ2-7 | TRBD2 | TRBV20-1 | NA | TGCAGTGCTAGAGCCTCTAGCGGATGGAGCTCCTACAATGAGCAGTACTTC | CSARASSGWSSYNEQYF
TRBJ2-3 | NA | TRBV4-3 | NA | TGCGCCAGCAGCCAAGAACTTTGGACAGAAAGCACAGATACGCAGTATTTT | CASSQELWTESTDTQYF
TRBJ2-6 | NA | TRBV12-3/TRBV12-4 | few | TGTGCCAGCAGAGACGGCTCTGGGGCCAACGTCCTGACTTTC | CASRDGSGANVLTF
TRBJ2-3 | TRBD1 | TRBV11-2 | NA | TGTGCCAGCAGCGCAGGGACAGGGGAAATCACAGATACGCAGTATTTT | CASSAGTGEITDTQYF
TRBJ2-1 | NA | TRBV29-1 | NA | TGCAGCGTCCTACGGGACACGCAAGAGACCCAGTTCTTC | CSVLRDTQETQFF
TRBJ2-7 | NA | TRBV11-2 | NA | TGTGCCAGCAGCTTCCCGACAGGGGAGGGCTACGAGCAGTACTTC | CASSFPTGEGYEQYF
TRBJ2-5 | TRBD2 | TRBV16 | NA | TGTGCCAGCAGCCAAGCTGAGCGGGACTACCAAGAGACCCAGTACTTC | CASSQAERDYQETQYF